The 17 T cell receptor beta chains in this list originate from one sample, sequenced in a study of CD8 T cells in ankylosing spondylitis. TCRdb reprocessed the 5' RACE reads with MiXCR, giving one entry per CDR3 protein. The top ten hold roughly 0.6% of the sample, which has 250,000 or so distinct CDR3 sequences, roughly a quarter seen once. Sample: blood, either unsorted or a sorted T cell fraction (not recorded which). These receptors were obtained from a male donor with ankylosing spondylitis or in good health (not recorded which).

V gene TRBV5-1 combines with J gene TRBJ1-2; D possibly corresponds to TRBD1 (5 bases). This CDR3 has 16 amino acids. Per germline, CDR1 SGHRS and CDR2 YFSETQ. V was cut by 0 bases and J by 6 bases, with 18 bases left in between. Here the CDR3 DNA reads TGCGCCAGCAGCTTGGGGGGCGTAGGACTGGCAGATGGCTACACCTTC. This encodes CASSLGGVGLADGYTF.

This clonotype has a count of ten or more. CDR3 coding DNA: TGCAGCGTTGAATTAGGGGGGGATACGCAGTATTTT. It codes for CSVELGGDTQYF. The genes are TRBV29-1 and TRBJ2-3; either TRBD1 or TRBD2 may supply D (6 bases each). V was trimmed by 2 bases and J by 6 bases, leaving 9 bases between them. From germline, CDR1 is SQVTM and CDR2 ANQGSEA. CDR3 size: 12 residues.

V usage is TRBV29-1 and J usage is TRBJ2-1; D not resolved. Germline loops: CDR1 SQVTM, CDR2 ANQGSEA. The ends were cut back, 7 bases at V and 0 bases at J, with 10 bases in the middle. The CDR3 totals 13 residues. Here the CDR3 DNA reads TGCAGCGGAGCTCCGAGCTCCTACAATGAGCAGTTCTTC. As protein: CSGAPSSYNEQFF.

In this sample, this clonotype turned up many times. The chain is built from TRBV20-1 and TRBJ1-5; no clear D. Germline V gene sequence: CDR1 DFQATT, CDR2 SNEGSKA (reference sequence). The length of the CDR3 is 13 residues. With 3 bases removed from V and 4 bases from J, the gap between germline ends came to 10 bases. The CDR3 reads CSASWVGNQPQHF. CDR3 coding DNA: TGCAGTGCTAGCTGGGTAGGGAATCAGCCCCAGCATTTT.

This clonotype was detected ten times or more. CDR3 DNA sequence: TGCAGCGCAAAAAAGACAGGCTCCTACGAGCAGTACTTC. Its translation: CSAKKTGSYEQYF. V and J are TRBV29-1 and TRBJ2-7, with D perhaps matching TRBD1 (6 bases). The CDR3 has 13 amino acids. CDR1 and CDR2 (germline): SQVTM, ANQGSEA. Between the trimmed V and J ends, which lost 7 bases and 0 bases, there was a span of 13 bases.

A word on this clonotype: A much larger clone is a single base away; this may be a read error. This chain joins TRBV2 and TRBJ2-7; D is unclear. The CDR3 has 14 amino acids. CDR1 and CDR2 from the germline V gene are SNHLY and FYNNEI. The CDR3, as DNA: TGTGCCAGCAGTGACGCTGGAATCTCCTACGAGAAGTACTTC. This encodes CASSDAGISYEKYF.

The sample holds many counts of this clonotype. The rearrangement links TRBV21-1 to TRBJ1-6; the table assigns TRBD1, which was not confirmed against the DNA. TRBV21-1 is marked as a pseudogene. The CDR3 has 19 amino acids. The CDR3 region has the DNA TGTGCCAGCAGTCCTCGGGACAGGGAGATTTTTTCGGGTAATTCACCCCTCCACTTT. This encodes CASSPRDREIFSGNSPLHF.

Remarks on this clonotype: One junction end does not reproduce the germline sequence, and a read error may be involved. The chain joins TRBV20-1 to TRBJ2-3; the D gene could be TRBD1 or TRBD2 (6 bases each). This CDR3 contains 14 residues. From germline, CDR1 is DFQATT and CDR2 SNEGSKA (reference sequence). The DNA for the CDR3 is TGCAGTGCCAGAGGGGGGCAGGGCACAGATACGCAGTATTTT. This gives the protein CSARGGQGTDTQYF.

This clonotype showed up just a few times. CDR3 in amino acids: CSVEIPYSYEQYF. CDR3 sequence (DNA): TGCAGCGTTGAAATTCCCTACTCCTACGAGCAGTACTTC. The rearrangement links TRBV29-1 to TRBJ2-7; D is unclear. The CDR3 has 13 residues. Trimming cost V 2 bases and J 0 bases, with 8 bases left between them. Germline V gene lookup returns CDR1 SQVTM and CDR2 ANQGSEA.

This sequence joins TRBV20-1 and TRBJ2-5; unclear D gene. This CDR3 comprises 15 residues. V was shortened by 6 bases and J by 4 bases, with 21 bases between the two germline ends. In germline, CDR1 is DFQATT, CDR2 SNEGSKA (reference sequence). In DNA form, the CDR3 reads TGCAGTGCCGGCGACGCACCGGGCGTCGGAGAGACCCAGTACTTC. Encoded protein: CSAGDAPGVGETQYF.

At least ten counts were recorded for this clonotype. The rearrangement joins TRBV2 to TRBJ1-2; 8 bases fit TRBD1. V lost 6 bases and J lost 3; bases outside the gene matches: 6. CDR3 length: 14 amino acids. Germline CDR1 is SNHLY and CDR2 is FYNNEI. This CDR3 reads CASRGGRGHYGYTF. CDR3 coding DNA: TGTGCCAGCAGAGGAGGCAGGGGGCACTATGGCTACACCTTC.

This clonotype was observed many times. The chain is built from TRBV20-1 and TRBJ1-5; D is undetermined. The length of the CDR3 is 12 residues. The V end lost 0 bases, the J end lost 7 bases, and 7 bases lay between the germline ends. Germline V gene sequence: CDR1 DFQATT, CDR2 SNEGSKA (reference sequence). CDR3 nucleotide sequence: TGCAGTGCTAGAGAGGGCTCCCAGCCCCAGCATTTT. Translated: CSAREGSQPQHF.

The chain has TRBV5-5 and TRBJ1-4; D remains ambiguous. Trimming removed 2 bases at V and 3 bases at J, with 11 bases between. CDR3 length equals 15 residues. Per the germline V gene, CDR1 is SGHKS and CDR2 is YYEKEE (reference sequence). The CDR3 nucleotides read TGTGCCAGCAGCTTTAGAGGGAGCTCTAATGAAAAACTGTTTTTT. Translating it yields CASSFRGSSNEKLFF.

The rearrangement joins TRBV7-9 to TRBJ2-1; D is unresolved. Trimming stripped 5 bases from V and 10 bases from J, with 15 bases between. Germline V gene lookup returns CDR1 SEHNR and CDR2 FQNEAQ (reference sequence). CDR3 size: 13 residues. CDR3 DNA sequence: TGTGCCAGCAGCCTCCTTACAGCCGGGGAGCAGTTCTTC. Encoded protein: CASSLLTAGEQFF.

This clonotype was recorded at least ten times. The CDR3 sequence: CASSFSGTPNQPQHF. The DNA of the CDR3 is TGTGCCAGCAGCTTCTCCGGGACCCCCAATCAGCCCCAGCATTTT. The chain uses TRBV7-2 and TRBJ1-5; a possible D gene is TRBD1 (5 bases). Per germline, CDR1 SGHTA and CDR2 FQGNSA. V was clipped by 3 bases and J by 3 bases, with 12 bases between them. The CDR3 has 15 amino acids.

The sample holds many counts of this clonotype. CDR3 residues: CSVGTRRLEAFF. DNA for the CDR3: TGCAGCGTTGGGACAAGGAGGCTTGAAGCTTTCTTT. This chain links TRBV20-1 with TRBJ1-1; D may be TRBD1 (6 bases). The CDR3 consists of 12 residues. Germline V lookup: CDR1 DFQATT, CDR2 SNEGSKA (reference sequence).

This clonotype appeared a few times. The V and J genes are TRBV20-1 and TRBJ2-5, with D uncertain. V was shortened by 6 bases and J by 1 base, with 12 bases between the two germline ends. Germline lookup yields CDR1 DFQATT and CDR2 SNEGSKA (reference sequence). The CDR3 has 13 residues. The CDR3 nucleotides are TGCAGTGCCCCGGGCCAATCCCAAGAGACCCAGTACTTC. Its protein is CSAPGQSQETQYF.